This TCR beta chain came from a study of blood T cell repertoires in COVID-19 (dated by TCRdb to 2019 to 2021). Regarding the study in general: Collaborator samples came from the United States, Italy and Spain and covered acute and convalescent phases of COVID-19. The material from the prospective study consisted of cDNA or gDNA derived from T cells, B-cell-depleted T cells, or PBMCs. Deeply sampled blood TCRbeta repertoires from subjects exposed to, actively infected with, or recovered from COVID-19 were included in the dataset. The repertoires were released in a freely available public database meant as a resource for research on the immune response to SARS-CoV-2. Samples came from the ongoing ImmuneRACE study (first 160 participants) plus 1,254 subjects from 6 global collaborators. Sample metadata almost always included a de-identified subject ID, COVID-19 status, age in years and sex. HLA class I and class II types, where available, came from metadata supplied by the sample provider rather than from assay-based typing.

TCRbeta CDR3 regions were amplified from genomic DNA using the immunoSEQ Assay, a bias-controlled multiplex PCR. As for the authors' bioinformatics: Within the assay, amplification of reference gene primers was used to estimate how many nucleated cells each sample contained. Sequence reads were collapsed and filtered to measure the absolute abundance of every unique TCRbeta CDR3 rearrangement. Productive Simpson clonality was computed per sample as the square root of Simpson's diversity index over productive rearrangements. TCRdb provides this immuneACCESS table in a form limited to in-frame rearrangements. Some clones are lacking; in checked studies, under half of them reflect an unresolved V gene, and why the rest are absent is not known. D and trimming come from the DNA, and the V and J calls and clone size come from that table. The sample profile shows around 260,000 clones; approximately 86% of them were found once. The biggest ten clones account for roughly 1.8% of the sample.

Each collaborating institution followed its own protocols to collect whole blood in K2EDTA tubes. For TCRbeta analysis, collaborators shipped samples as frozen whole blood, isolated PBMCs, or DNA extracted from either of those sample types. Here is what the overall study found, with its caveats: The amount of clinical and demographic metadata varied by source and participant and was provided uncurated.

To note about this clone: It has no known antigen specificity. No per-base quality is available; no much larger clone lies one base away.

Taken from cysteine to phenylalanine, the CDR3 has 14 residues. Only CDR3 DNA is held: 42 bases, read in frame from base 1. CDR1 SGHTA and CDR2 FQGTGA were looked up in the germline V gene. V gives up 1 base and J gives up 5 bases, and the segment between their germline ends measures 9 bases. The clonotype was recovered from a man aged 25-45 years with active or convalescent COVID-19. This sequence uses TRBV7-3 and TRBJ1-5; the D segment cannot be called with confidence. Sequencing used peripheral blood. The DNA reads as follows: TGTGCCAGCAGCTTAATGCTGGCGGATCAGCCCCAGCATTTT. The encoded protein is CASSLMLADQPQHF.